The 15 T cell receptor beta chains listed next were all sequenced from one sample in a study of T cells expressing NK-cell markers. With the 5' RACE reads reprocessed, TCRdb shows one record per CDR3 protein and no DNA. Recorded here are about 460,000 distinct CDR3 sequences; the top ten clones represent roughly 1.4%. Specimen: blood T cells: a sorted CD56 or NKG2C T cell subset, CD4+ or CD8+ T cells, or bulk PBMC T cells (not recorded which). The receptors stem from a woman aged 45-60 years in good health.

The chain uses TRBV9 and TRBJ2-2; without DNA, the TCRdb call of TRBD2 cannot be checked. This CDR3 has 17 amino acids. The V gene's germline CDR1 is SGDLS and CDR2 YYNGEE. This CDR3 reads CASSVETSDSFDGELFF.

The chain uses TRBV25-1 and TRBJ2-7. The CDR3 loop spans 13 amino acids. Per germline, CDR1 MGHDK and CDR2 SYGVNS. Here the CDR3 reads CASSVIGTYEQYF.

The rearrangement uses TRBV3-1 and TRBJ1-5; TCRdb designates TRBD1, a call that cannot be tested without DNA. The CDR3 spans 15 residues. In germline, CDR1 is LGHDT, CDR2 YNNKEL (reference sequence). Here the CDR3 reads CASSKYRGSNQPQHF.

This chain uses TRBV20-1 with TRBJ1-2; TCRdb proposes TRBD1, but this gene call is untestable without DNA. The CDR3 is 15 amino acids. The germline gives CDR1 DFQATT, CDR2 SNEGSKA (reference sequence). The CDR3 here is CSASPPRTGDYGYTF.

V and J are TRBV20-1 and TRBJ2-7; the D call from TCRdb, TRBD1, cannot be confirmed without DNA. The CDR3 extends over 15 amino acids. Germline CDR1 is DFQATT and CDR2 is SNEGSKA (reference sequence). The CDR3 protein is CSAPIPGHFLYEQYF.

The chain links TRBV7-8 to TRBJ1-1. In germline, CDR1 is SGHVS, CDR2 FQNEAQ. The CDR3 is made up of 11 amino acids. The CDR3 spells CASRKEGEAFF. Combining the CDR3 with reference TRBV7-8 and TRBJ1-1 gives the whole variable domain GAGVSQSPRYKVAKRGQDVALRCDPISGHVSLFWYQQALGQGPEFLTYFQNEAQLDKSGLPSDRFFAERPEGSVSTLKIQRTQQEDSAVYLCASRKEGEAFFGQGTRLTVV.

The chain joins TRBV20-1 to TRBJ2-4; TCRdb selects TRBD2, and the lack of DNA leaves this call unchecked. The germline CDR1 and CDR2 sequences are DFQATT and SNEGSKA (reference sequence). CDR3 length: 16 residues. This CDR3 reads CSARVSGREAKNIQYF.

The chain employs TRBV28 and TRBJ2-1; lacking DNA, the TRBD1 call made by TCRdb goes unchecked. CDR1 is MDHEN, CDR2 SYDVKM, per germline. The CDR3 is 12 amino acids. CDR3 protein: CASSFGGFGVFF.

The chain is built from TRBV6-6 and TRBJ2-2; TCRdb indicates TRBD2, and absent DNA this call remains unverified. Germline V gives CDR1 MNHNY, CDR2 SVGAGI (reference sequence). This CDR3 region has 17 residues. The CDR3: CATSLPGTSGRTGELFF.

V gene TRBV4-2 combines with J gene TRBJ2-3; TCRdb outputs TRBD2, but without DNA this stays unchecked. Germline CDR1 LGHNA, CDR2 YNFKEQ. The CDR3 spans 16 residues. CDR3: CASSQGGLEITDTQYF.

The chain combines TRBV10-2 with TRBJ1-6; TCRdb's D gene call, TRBD1, goes unchecked for lack of DNA. The CDR3 contains 16 residues. From germline, CDR1 is WSHSY and CDR2 SAAADI. CDR3 amino acids: CASSRDRGDYNSPLHF.

This chain links TRBV2 with TRBJ1-2; TCRdb reports TRBD1, a call that lacks DNA to check it against. CDR3 length: 14 amino acids. Germline V lookup: CDR1 SNHLY, CDR2 FYNNEI. The CDR3 loop is CASSGNRGQEGYTF. Supplemented by reference TRBV2 and TRBJ1-2, the full variable domain reads EPEVTQTPSHQVTQMGQEVILRCVPISNHLYFYWYRQILGQKVEFLVSFYNNEISEKSEIFDDQFSVERPDGSNFTLKIRSTKLEDSAMYFCASSGNRGQEGYTFGSGTRLTVV.

The V gene is TRBV6-5, the J gene TRBJ2-2; TCRdb's assignment of TRBD1 cannot be checked, as there is no DNA. Germline V gene lookup returns CDR1 MNHEY and CDR2 SVGAGI. The CDR3 consists of 17 residues. The chain's CDR3 is CASSPTRGQKNTGELFF.

The CDR3 sequence is CASSLAPNQPQHF. The chain couples TRBV12-3 or TRBV12-4 to TRBJ1-5. This CDR3 region has 13 residues.

The chain's CDR3 is CASSSQGLELFF. This chain joins TRBV7-2 and TRBJ2-2; TCRdb's D call, TRBD2, is unchecked because there is no DNA. CDR1 and CDR2 from the germline V gene are SGHTA and FQGNSA. The CDR3 spans 12 residues.